This T cell receptor beta chain was identified during a study of T cells in Graves' hyperthyroidism and ophthalmopathy. Amplification of TCR beta CDR3 regions used RNA as the template. The HTBI primer set was used in a first-round RT-PCR of the TCR CDR3. TCRdb re-called the multiplex PCR reads with MiXCR, one entry per CDR3 protein. The repertoire holds under 600,000 distinct CDR3 sequences, with roughly 16% as singletons. Diagnoses rested on clinical symptoms, serum thyroxine and TRAb, thyroid ultrasound and orbital computed tomography. This clonotype was seen ten or more times. Germline CDR1 and CDR2: SGHAT and FQNNGV. V was trimmed by 4 bases and J by 1 base, leaving 12 bases between them. The CDR3 has 15 amino acids.

V and J are TRBV11-2 and TRBJ2-3; a weak D match, TRBD1 (5 bases). The sample was blood. This TCR derives from a woman between 35 and 50 years old with Graves' ophthalmopathy. In nucleotides, the CDR3 is TGTGCCAGCAGCTCCTTGGGGCCCGGCACAGATACGCAGTATTTT. This sequence encodes CASSSLGPGTDTQYF.